This T cell receptor beta chain was captured by sequencing in a study of Ad26.COV2.S vaccination and SARS-CoV-2 variants. The overall study: Dosing was one shot or two shots 56 days apart. Regarding the study as a whole: Vaccinated individuals (as opposed to placebo recipients) had higher spike-specific TCR breadth. The authors reported substantial breadth in spike-specific CD8+ and CD4+ T cell responses after vaccination. Total T cell responses were possibly underestimated by TCR breadth and depth analyses.

With regard to this clone: Its antigen is still unknown. An end of the junction differs from the germline gene, which may be a read error.

Treatment meaning: around 19 received Ad26.COV2.S at low or high dose, single or two shots; roughly five received placebo; per-sample allocation not given. The investigators took samples on day 63 after the first vaccine or placebo injection. Produced via immunoSEQ multiplex PCR; TCRdb's table is partial and in-frame only. The data show roughly 390,000 clones, 80% to 90% seen once. Source: peripheral blood, taken in a trial of Ad26.COV2.S vaccine versus placebo. The receptor comes from a person between 18 and 65 years old who received the Ad26.COV2.S COVID-19 vaccine or a placebo.

The CDR3 protein is CASSQGAGESGELFF. The CDR3 DNA is TGTGCTAGCAGCCAGGGGGCAGGGGAGTCCGGGGAGCTGTTTTTT. J is TRBJ2-2 and V is TRBV7-7; 8 bases fit TRBD1. Germline V gene lookup returns CDR1 SSHAT and CDR2 FNYEAQ (reference sequence). CDR3 length: 15 residues.